A single sample gave rise to the 11 T cell receptor beta chains below, sequenced in a study of tumor-infiltrating lymphocytes in primary liver carcinoma. Researchers generated TCR beta cDNA from about 450 ng of total RNA, relying on a constant-region primer. Investigators got TCR beta libraries out of three nested multiplex PCR rounds, done with slightly modified ARM-PCR. Running 9 to 10 cycles apiece, the first two PCR rounds relied on TRBV1-TRBV30 forward primers together with a C-beta reverse primer. Each CDR3 protein is one row after TCRdb ran MiXCR on the multiplex PCR reads. Of approximately 340,000 distinct CDR3 sequences in the sample, less than 70% were seen once. RNA isolated from unsorted whole blood supplied the blood RNA, with germline DNA also extracted. Sequenced sample: peripheral blood. The receptors were sampled from a man aged 40-49 years with primary liver carcinoma and hepatitis B virus infection.

The V and J genes are TRBV11-2 and TRBJ1-1; TRBD1 matches 7 bases. Trimming took 5 bases from V and 11 from J; bases not matched to a gene: 17. Germline CDR1 is SGHAT and CDR2 is FQNNGV. The CDR3 is made up of 15 amino acids. The DNA for the CDR3 is TGTGCCAGCAGCCCCTGGACAGGTGGGCTTTCGGATGCTTTCTTT. Translated: CASSPWTGGLSDAFF.

The V gene is TRBV30, the J gene TRBJ2-3; D is unresolved. The CDR3 runs 13 residues. V was trimmed by 4 bases and J by 4 bases, leaving 12 bases between them. CDR1 is GTSNPN, CDR2 SVGIG, per germline (reference sequence). The CDR3, as DNA: TGTGCCTGGACTAAGGGCGGTTCAGATACGCAGTATTTT. This gives the protein CAWTKGGSDTQYF.

This clonotype was seen many times. The rearrangement links TRBV6-5 to TRBJ2-7; 7 positions match TRBD2. The CDR3 consists of 14 residues. Germline V CDR1 and CDR2: MNHEY, SVGAGI. The V and J ends lost 2 bases and 5 bases, in that order; junction bases with no gene match: 6. CDR3 sequence reads: CASSYPGRVHEQYF. In DNA, the CDR3 is TGTGCCAGCAGTTACCCGGGGAGGGTCCACGAGCAGTACTTC.

The chain couples TRBV11-2 to TRBJ1-1, with no clear D. The V gene's germline CDR1 is SGHAT and CDR2 FQNNGV. This CDR3 has 14 residues. CDR3 DNA: TGTATCAGCAGCCGCCCTCGAATGAACACTGAAGCTTTCTTT. It is translated as CISSRPRMNTEAFF.

The V gene is TRBV6-5, the J gene TRBJ2-1; possibly TRBD2 for D (6 bases). The CDR3 covers 14 residues. Trimming removed 4 bases at V and 8 bases at J, with 15 bases between. Germline CDR1 MNHEY, CDR2 SVGAGI. CDR3 protein: CASSSVLANYEQFF. The CDR3 DNA sequence: TGTGCCAGCAGTTCGGTACTAGCTAACTATGAGCAGTTCTTC.

The gene calls are TRBV12-3 or TRBV12-4 and TRBJ2-7, with D tentatively TRBD1 or TRBD2 (6 bases each). The ends were cut back, 4 bases at V and 10 bases at J, with 17 bases in the middle. The CDR3 runs 13 residues. The CDR3 nucleotides read TGTGCCAGCAGTTCAGCGCTGGGGGGCGAACAGTACTTC. Translation gives CASSSALGGEQYF.

Regarding this clonotype: This may be a read error, as it is one base from a much larger clone. DNA of the CDR3: TGTGCCAGCAGGCCCCCGGGACGGCCACTCGAGCAGTACTTC. Amino acid sequence: CASRPPGRPLEQYF. The chain uses TRBV6-2 or TRBV6-3 and TRBJ2-7; D possibly matches TRBD1 or TRBD2 (5 bases each). The germline CDR1 and CDR2 sequences are MNHEY and SVGEGT. The CDR3 loop spans 14 amino acids. V lost 6 bases and J 6 bases, leaving 18 bases between the germline ends.

Notes on this clonotype: The junction departs from the called germline gene at one end, perhaps through a read error. V usage is TRBV11-2 and J usage is TRBJ2-7, with D tentatively TRBD2 (6 bases). The CDR3 has 15 amino acids. Germline-derived CDR1 and CDR2 are SGHAT and FQNNGV. CDR3 DNA: TGTGTCAGCAGCTTAGATGGAGGGTGGAACTACGAGCTGTACTTC. Amino acid sequence: CVSSLDGGWNYELYF.

CDR3 DNA: TGTGCCAGCAGCCTAGGAGGGGGGCATTTCATTCAGTACTTC. Protein product: CASSLGGGHFIQYF. The V call is TRBV7-9, the J call TRBJ2-4; possibly TRBD1 or TRBD2 for D (6 bases each). The germline CDR1 and CDR2 sequences are SEHNR and FQNEAQ (reference sequence). The CDR3 length is 14 residues. The germline V and J ends were trimmed by 5 bases and 9 bases, with 17 bases remaining between them.

As for this clonotype: The junction does not match germline at one end; this may be a read error. The chain couples TRBV11-2 to TRBJ2-1; no clear D. Germline CDR1 and CDR2: SGHAT and FQNNGV. The CDR3 is made up of 15 amino acids. The CDR3: CPSSLKSSSYNEQFF. The CDR3 nucleotides read TGTCCCAGCAGCTTAAAAAGCAGTTCCTACAATGAGCAGTTCTTC. The full variable domain, rest sourced from reference TRBV11-2 and TRBJ2-1, is EAGVAQSPRYKIIEKRQSVAFWCNPISGHATLYWYQQILGQGPKLLIQFQNNGVVDDSQLPKDRFSAERLKGVDSTLKIQPAKLEDSAVYLCPSSLKSSSYNEQFFGPGTRLTVL.

In its sample, this clonotype was seen a few times. The V call is TRBV5-6, the J call TRBJ1-1, with D unclear. Per the germline V gene, CDR1 is SGHDT and CDR2 is YYEEEE. The CDR3 has 13 residues. V was shortened by 0 bases and J by 4 bases, with 7 bases between the two germline ends. The CDR3 is CASSLEQLTEAFF. CDR3 bases: TGTGCCAGCAGCTTGGAACAGCTCACTGAAGCTTTCTTT. The full variable domain, completed using reference TRBV5-6 and TRBJ1-1, is DAGVTQSPTHLIKTRGQQVTLRCSPKSGHDTVSWYQQALGQGPQFIFQYYEEEERQRGNFPDRFSGHQFPNYSSELNVNALLLGDSALYLCASSLEQLTEAFFGQGTRLTVV.